Below, 12 T cell receptor beta chains from the same sample are listed, as sequenced in a study of blood T cell repertoires in COVID-19. Assay: immunoSEQ multiplex PCR; the TCRdb copy retains only in-frame clones and omits some. The data contain about 150,000 clones, about 89% of them singletons. The sample taken for sequencing was peripheral blood. The receptor set was obtained from a man aged 50 to 59 with acute or convalescent COVID-19.

V is TRBV9 and J is TRBJ2-5, with 10 bases identical to TRBD1. The CDR3 contains 17 residues. J gave up 5 bases and V 2 bases, and 12 bases lay outside the gene matches. Germline CDR1 and CDR2: SGDLS and YYNGEE. CDR3 bases: TGTGCCAGCAGCGTGGTCTTCGGGACAGGGGATCCCGAGACCCAGTACTTC. Amino acids: CASSVVFGTGDPETQYF. Filled out from reference TRBV9 and TRBJ2-5, the complete variable domain reads DSGVTQTPKHLITATGQRVTLRCSPRSGDLSVYWYQQSLDQGLQFLIQYYNGEERAKGNILERFSAQQFPDLHSELNLSSLELGDSALYFCASSVVFGTGDPETQYFGPGTRLLVL.

This rearrangement joins TRBV3-1 (or the pseudogene TRBV3-2) to TRBJ1-4; D perhaps matches TRBD1 (6 bases). Trimming shortened V by 4 bases and J by 6 bases, and 18 bases separated the two germline ends. The CDR3 extends over 16 amino acids. Per the germline V gene, CDR1 is LGHDT and CDR2 is YNNKEL (reference sequence). CDR3 sequence: CASSRGRGRSDEKLFF. CDR3 bases: TGTGCCAGCAGCCGGGGGCGAGGGCGTTCGGATGAAAAACTGTTTTTT.

V gene TRBV13 combines with J gene TRBJ2-5, with 11 bases lining up with TRBD2. J was trimmed by 5 bases and V by 2 bases; bases with no gene match: 7. CDR1 is PRHDT and CDR2 is FYEKMQ in the germline V gene (reference sequence). The CDR3 is 16 amino acids. CDR3 sequence reads: CASSLYSGGADETQYF. CDR3 DNA: TGTGCCAGCAGCTTATATAGCGGGGGGGCAGATGAGACCCAGTACTTC.

This chain links TRBV27 with TRBJ2-2, with a tentative D call TRBD1 (5 bases). The V end was cut by 5 bases, the J end by 0 bases, with 16 bases between. CDR1 is MNHEY, CDR2 SMNVEV, per germline (reference sequence). There are 17 residues in the CDR3. The CDR3 is CASSRQGTGSNTGELFF. The CDR3 DNA sequence: TGTGCCAGCAGTAGGCAGGGTACCGGCTCGAACACCGGGGAGCTGTTTTTT.

V is TRBV18 and J is TRBJ1-1; D remains ambiguous. Germline V gene lookup returns CDR1 KGHSH and CDR2 LQKENI. This CDR3 contains 13 residues. V lost 2 bases and J lost 5, with 9 bases in between. The CDR3 region has the DNA TGTGCCAGCTCACCAAGCCCGGGGACTGAAGCTTTCTTT. Translating it yields CASSPSPGTEAFF.

This chain joins TRBV25-1 and TRBJ1-4; the D gene is possibly TRBD1 (5 bases). The CDR3 consists of 15 residues. V was pared by 7 bases and J by 4 bases, with 16 bases between. Germline V lookup: CDR1 MGHDK, CDR2 SYGVNS. This CDR3 is CASTQGGILNEKLFF. Written as DNA, the CDR3 is TGTGCCAGCACCCAGGGAGGGATCCTTAATGAAAAACTGTTTTTT. The full variable domain, with the rest looked up from reference TRBV25-1 and TRBJ1-4, is EADIYQTPRYLVIGTGKKITLECSQTMGHDKMYWYQQDPGMELHLIHYSYGVNSTEKGDLSSESTVSRIRTEHFPLTLESARPSHTSQYLCASTQGGILNEKLFFGSGTQLSVL.

The chain carries TRBV9 and TRBJ1-1; 7 bases align to TRBD1. The CDR3 is made up of 13 amino acids. Trimming at V came to 4 bases and at J to 6 bases, leaving 6 bases not matched to a gene. Per the germline V gene, CDR1 is SGDLS and CDR2 is YYNGEE. CDR3 sequence: CASSPRQGAEAFF. CDR3 bases: TGTGCCAGCAGCCCGCGACAGGGTGCTGAAGCTTTCTTT.

This chain connects TRBV30 to TRBJ1-1, with D maybe TRBD1 (5 bases). Germline V gene lookup returns CDR1 GTSNPN and CDR2 SVGIG (reference sequence). CDR3 size: 10 residues. Trimming removed 2 bases from V and 12 bases from J, with 10 bases in between. As DNA, the CDR3 is TGTGCCTGGAGTCGGGGGGGAACTTTCTTT. This encodes CAWSRGGTFF. The variable domain in full, with the rest retrieved from reference TRBV30 and TRBJ1-1, is SQTIHQWPATLVQPVGSPLSLECTVEGTSNPNLYWYRQAAGRGLQLLFYSVGIGQISSEVPQNLSASRPQDRQFILSSKKLLLSDSGFYLCAWSRGGTFFGQGTRLTVV.

The V gene is TRBV13, the J gene TRBJ2-3; D perhaps matches TRBD2 (5 bases). V lost 2 bases and J 2 bases, leaving 11 bases between the germline ends. The CDR3 length is 15 residues. Germline V lookup: CDR1 PRHDT, CDR2 FYEKMQ (reference sequence). CDR3 DNA: TGTGCCAGCAGCTTATTCGGGGTTTTCACAGATACGCAGTATTTT. It is translated as CASSLFGVFTDTQYF.

V usage is TRBV27 and J usage is TRBJ2-5, with 7 bases matching TRBD1. The CDR3 length is 16 residues. The V and J ends lost 5 bases and 3 bases, in that order; junction bases with no gene match: 12. Germline V CDR1 and CDR2: MNHEY, SMNVEV (reference sequence). CDR3: CASSPYLTGWEETQYF. The CDR3 bases are TGTGCCAGCAGTCCTTACTTGACAGGGTGGGAAGAGACCCAGTACTTC.

V is TRBV7-3 and J is TRBJ2-1, with TRBD2 identical over 14 bases. This CDR3 is 15 amino acids long. Germline V gives CDR1 SGHTA, CDR2 FQGTGA. The V and J ends lost 5 bases and 8 bases, in that order; junction bases with no gene match: 5. The chain's CDR3 is CASSAGLAGGYEQFF. CDR3 nucleotide sequence: TGTGCCAGCAGCGCAGGACTAGCGGGAGGTTATGAGCAGTTCTTC.

This chain uses TRBV18 with TRBJ1-4, with 7 bases lining up with TRBD1. This CDR3 is 14 amino acids long. Trimming removed 6 bases from V and 7 bases from J; junction bases left unmatched: 8. Looked up from germline, CDR1 is KGHSH and CDR2 is LQKENI. The CDR3 nucleotides are TGTGCCAGCTCGTCCAGGGGGATGGGTGAAAAACTGTTTTTT. It yields the protein CASSSRGMGEKLFF.